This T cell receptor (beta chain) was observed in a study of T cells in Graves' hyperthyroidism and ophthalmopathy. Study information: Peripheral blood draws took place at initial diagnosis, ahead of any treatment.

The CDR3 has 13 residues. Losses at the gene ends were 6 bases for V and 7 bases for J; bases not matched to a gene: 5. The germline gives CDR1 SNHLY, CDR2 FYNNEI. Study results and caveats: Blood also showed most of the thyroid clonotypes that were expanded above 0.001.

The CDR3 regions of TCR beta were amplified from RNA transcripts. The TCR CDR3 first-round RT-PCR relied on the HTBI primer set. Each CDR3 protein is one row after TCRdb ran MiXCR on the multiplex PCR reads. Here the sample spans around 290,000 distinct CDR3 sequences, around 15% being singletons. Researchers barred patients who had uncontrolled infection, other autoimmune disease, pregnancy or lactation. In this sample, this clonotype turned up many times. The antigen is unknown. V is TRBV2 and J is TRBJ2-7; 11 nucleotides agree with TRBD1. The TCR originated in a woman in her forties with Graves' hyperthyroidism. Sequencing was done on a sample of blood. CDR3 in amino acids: CASSGQGAGEQYF. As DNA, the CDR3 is TGTGCCAGCAGCGGACAGGGGGCGGGAGAGCAGTACTTC.